Each of the 29 T cell receptor beta chains below was sequenced from the same sample in a study of cytomegalovirus exposure and HLA in healthy donors. Sequencing was performed with immunoSEQ multiplex PCR; in TCRdb, only in-frame clones are kept and a portion is missing. The repertoire consists of some 200,000 clones, with 84% occurring once and the leading ten covering about 3%. Sequencing was carried out using PBMCs. The receptors here all came from a woman aged 18-29 years in good health and CMV-seropositive.

The gene calls are TRBV5-1 and TRBJ1-1; TRBD1 agrees at 8 bases. Germline CDR1 SGHRS, CDR2 YFSETQ. This CDR3 region has 15 residues. Trimming took 3 bases from V and 4 from J; bases not matched to a gene: 8. The CDR3 DNA sequence: TGCGCCAGCAGCTCCCTACAGGGGGGGTCCACTGAAGCTTTCTTT. This gives the protein CASSSLQGGSTEAFF.

This clone was found once. The genes are TRBV2 and TRBJ2-3; weak D call: TRBD2 (5 bases). Trimming shortened V by 7 bases and J by 0 bases, and 23 bases separated the two germline ends. CDR3 length equals 18 residues. Per germline, CDR1 SNHLY and CDR2 FYNNEI. The CDR3 DNA follows: TGTGCCAGCAACTCACTGCGGGCAGCACCAACTAGCACAGATACGCAGTATTTT. It specifies CASNSLRAAPTSTDTQYF.

The rearrangement uses TRBV5-6 and TRBJ1-6, with D unclear. The CDR3 has 15 residues. Trimming cost V 4 bases and J 10 bases, with 18 bases left between them. Germline V gives CDR1 SGHDT, CDR2 YYEEEE. The CDR3 DNA follows: TGTGCCAGCAGCCGCCTGGGGAGGGTCAAGTCACCCCTCCACTTT. Encoded protein: CASSRLGRVKSPLHF.

The J gene is TRBJ1-2, the V gene TRBV4-3; no clear D. Trimming stripped 0 bases from V and 7 bases from J, with 12 bases between. Per the germline V gene, CDR1 is LGHNA and CDR2 is YSLEER. This CDR3 region has 14 residues. The CDR3 loop is CASSQEEISGGYTF. DNA of the CDR3: TGCGCCAGCAGCCAAGAAGAGATTAGCGGTGGCTACACCTTC.

The table lists this clone with a few counts. The rearrangement uses TRBV5-6 and TRBJ1-2; 7 bases align to TRBD1. The germline gives CDR1 SGHDT, CDR2 YYEEEE. After removal of 4 bases from V and 3 bases from J, the junction contained 6 bases not matched to a gene. The CDR3 contains 14 residues. The DNA for the CDR3 is TGTGCCAGCAGCAGTACCGGGACAGACTATGGCTACACCTTC. It codes for CASSSTGTDYGYTF.

The chain employs TRBV6-4 and TRBJ1-2; 9 bases align to TRBD1. Germline assignment: CDR1 MRHNA and CDR2 SNTAGT. V trimming: 7 bases; J trimming: 3 bases; junction bases outside the gene matches: 9. The CDR3 consists of 15 residues. The DNA of the CDR3 is TGTGCCAGCACTACGGACAGGGGTTTGCACTATGGCTACACCTTC. Translated: CASTTDRGLHYGYTF.

This clone has only a few counts. The chain couples TRBV9 to TRBJ2-7; the D gene is possibly TRBD1 (6 bases). V was shortened by 4 bases and J by 0 bases, with 14 bases between the two germline ends. The CDR3 sequence is 15 residues long. CDR1 and CDR2 (germline): SGDLS, YYNGEE. The CDR3 protein is CASSKRTAPSYEQYF. The CDR3 DNA reads TGTGCCAGCAGCAAACGGACAGCTCCCTCCTACGAGCAGTACTTC.

The chain recombines TRBV4-3 with TRBJ1-1, with D possibly matching TRBD1 (6 bases). There are 16 residues in the CDR3. From germline, CDR1 is LGHNA and CDR2 YSLEER. V gave up 0 bases and J gave up 0 bases, with 11 bases separating them. The CDR3 reads CASSQEQGTMNTEAFF. In DNA form, the CDR3 reads TGCGCCAGCAGCCAAGAGCAGGGGACCATGAACACTGAAGCTTTCTTT.

The chain recombines TRBV7-9 with TRBJ1-6, with D uncertain. The CDR3 totals 15 residues. The V end was cut by 8 bases, the J end by 6 bases, with 17 bases between. Per germline, CDR1 SEHNR and CDR2 FQNEAQ (reference sequence). In nucleotides, the CDR3 is TGTGCCAGCGCCCGGGAGGGAGGGAGTAATTCACCCCTCCACTTT. This gives the protein CASAREGGSNSPLHF.

V is TRBV5-1 and J is TRBJ2-7; 7 bases agree with TRBD1. V was clipped by 0 bases and J by 4 bases; unmatched bases: 13. The CDR3 extends over 17 amino acids. The germline V gene encodes CDR1 SGHRS and CDR2 YFSETQ. The CDR3 sequence is CASSLGYGRDSQYEQYF. The CDR3 bases are TGCGCCAGCAGCTTGGGATATGGTCGGGACAGCCAATACGAGCAGTACTTC.

This chain links TRBV4-1 with TRBJ1-5, with a possible D match to TRBD1 (5 bases). The germline V and J ends were trimmed by 2 bases and 3 bases, with 11 bases remaining between them. This CDR3 has 15 amino acids. CDR1 MGHRA and CDR2 YSYEKL come from the germline V gene. The chain's CDR3 is CASSQYQGVNQPQHF. In DNA form, the CDR3 reads TGCGCCAGCAGCCAATATCAGGGCGTCAATCAGCCCCAGCATTTT.

This chain links TRBV9 with TRBJ1-1, with D maybe TRBD1 (5 bases). CDR3 length equals 13 residues. Germline CDR1 and CDR2: SGDLS and YYNGEE. V was trimmed by 3 bases and J by 5 bases, leaving 11 bases between them. CDR3 region: CASSEGGETEAFF. CDR3 sequence (DNA): TGTGCCAGCAGCGAGGGAGGGGAGACTGAAGCTTTCTTT. The variable domain in full, completed from reference TRBV9 and TRBJ1-1, reads DSGVTQTPKHLITATGQRVTLRCSPRSGDLSVYWYQQSLDQGLQFLIQYYNGEERAKGNILERFSAQQFPDLHSELNLSSLELGDSALYFCASSEGGETEAFFGQGTRLTVV.

J is TRBJ2-7 and V is TRBV18, with 9 bases identical to TRBD1. The germline V gene has CDR1 KGHSH and CDR2 LQKENI. Trimming cost V 3 bases and J 6 bases; bases outside gene matches: 27. This CDR3 contains 21 residues. In DNA form, the CDR3 reads TGTGCCAGCTCACCCTTACCACTCCCAGCTACCGACCGGGACAGGGTCCGCGAGCAGTACTTC. Protein product: CASSPLPLPATDRDRVREQYF.

V is TRBV9 and J is TRBJ2-2, with D maybe TRBD1 (6 bases). Germline lookup yields CDR1 SGDLS and CDR2 YYNGEE. V was trimmed by 2 bases and J by 7 bases, leaving 15 bases between them. This CDR3 has 15 residues. The DNA for the CDR3 is TGTGCCAGCAGCGTGATACAGGGCGAGGGCGGGGAGCTGTTTTTT. As protein: CASSVIQGEGGELFF.

The rearrangement uses TRBV2 and TRBJ1-2; 8 bases are a match to TRBD1. With V trimmed by 4 bases and J by 7 bases, 8 bases remained unmatched. There are 14 residues in the CDR3. Germline V gene sequence: CDR1 SNHLY, CDR2 FYNNEI. CDR3 sequence (DNA): TGTGCCAGCAGTGTAGAAGGACAGGGCGCTGGCTACACCTTC. It encodes CASSVEGQGAGYTF.

V usage is TRBV5-6 and J usage is TRBJ2-2; tentatively, D is TRBD1 (5 bases). The V gene lost 5 bases and the J gene lost 6 bases, with 11 bases spanning the gap. CDR1 is SGHDT and CDR2 is YYEEEE in the germline V gene. The CDR3 is made up of 13 amino acids. The CDR3 nucleotides are TGTGCCAGCAGTTCTGGGGCTCCCGGGGAGCTGTTTTTT. This gives the protein CASSSGAPGELFF.

This chain connects TRBV6-5 to TRBJ1-5; D call uncertain. The germline V gene has CDR1 MNHEY and CDR2 SVGAGI. The CDR3 has 13 amino acids. V lost 6 bases and J 2 bases, leaving 8 bases between the germline ends. The CDR3 DNA sequence: TGTGCCAGCAGCTGGGGAGGCAATCAGCCCCAGCATTTT. Protein product: CASSWGGNQPQHF.

V and J are TRBV6-6 and TRBJ2-1; 9 bases match TRBD1. J lost 5 bases, V lost 2 bases, and 1 base had no gene match. The CDR3 runs to 14 residues. From germline, CDR1 is MNHNY and CDR2 SVGAGI (reference sequence). The CDR3 reads CASSYGDRDNEQFF. CDR3 in DNA: TGTGCCAGCAGTTACGGGGACAGGGACAATGAGCAGTTCTTC.

The chain is built from TRBV11-2 and TRBJ2-1; tentative D call: TRBD2 (7 bases). V shed 5 bases and J shed 6 bases, with 14 bases lying between them. The CDR3 runs to 14 residues. CDR1 and CDR2 (germline): SGHAT, FQNNGV. Written as DNA, the CDR3 is TGTGCCAGCAGCCCCCAGGGGAGGGGCAATGAGCAGTTCTTC. It specifies CASSPQGRGNEQFF.

The chain's CDR3 is CAISRESYGYTF. Written as DNA, the CDR3 is TGTGCCATCAGTCGGGAGTCCTATGGCTACACCTTC. This rearrangement joins TRBV10-3 to TRBJ1-2, with D uncertain. The V and J ends lost 5 bases and 4 bases respectively, with 8 bases between them. This CDR3 spans 12 amino acids. Per germline, CDR1 ENHRY and CDR2 SYGVKD.

The chain joins TRBV5-4 to TRBJ2-1; 13 bases map to TRBD2. CDR3 length equals 15 residues. The trim removed 4 bases at V and 7 bases at J, leaving 5 bases unmatched. Germline values: CDR1 SGHNT, CDR2 YYREEE (reference sequence). The chain's CDR3 is CASSILAGGPNEQFF. In DNA, the CDR3 is TGTGCCAGCAGCATACTAGCGGGGGGGCCGAATGAGCAGTTCTTC.

This chain uses TRBV5-5 with TRBJ2-7; D gene uncertain. CDR1 and CDR2 from the germline V gene are SGHKS and YYEKEE (reference sequence). Deletions cut 4 bases from V and 2 bases from J, with 4 bases between. The CDR3 extends over 11 amino acids. CDR3 DNA sequence: TGTGCCAGCAGCGGGCCCTACGAGCAGTACTTC. Encoded protein: CASSGPYEQYF. Full variable domain (missing parts from reference TRBV5-5 and TRBJ2-7): DAGVTQSPTHLIKTRGQQVTLRCSPISGHKSVSWYQQVLGQGPQFIFQYYEKEERGRGNFPDRFSARQFPNYSSELNVNALLLGDSALYLCASSGPYEQYFGPGTRLTVT.

The rearrangement joins TRBV11-1 to TRBJ2-1, with 10 bases lining up with TRBD2. The CDR3 is 19 residues long. Germline V CDR1 and CDR2: SGHAT, FQDESV (reference sequence). V lost 2 bases, J lost 5 bases, and 15 bases stayed unmatched. DNA of the CDR3: TGTGCCAGCAGCTTAAAGCGGCGGCGGAGCGGGGGGGCTGACAATGAGCAGTTCTTC. Its protein is CASSLKRRRSGGADNEQFF.

In this sample, this clone turned up once. The chain combines TRBV27 with TRBJ2-7; TRBD1 agrees at 11 bases. The CDR3 extends over 15 amino acids. J was trimmed by 4 bases and V by 5 bases; bases with no gene match: 7. Germline V gives CDR1 MNHEY, CDR2 SMNVEV (reference sequence). The chain's CDR3 is CASSPGTGGWYEQYF. CDR3 sequence (DNA): TGTGCCAGCAGTCCCGGGACAGGGGGTTGGTACGAGCAGTACTTC.

This chain uses TRBV9 with TRBJ1-6; 7 bases match TRBD1. This CDR3 contains 16 residues. Germline-derived CDR1 and CDR2 are SGDLS and YYNGEE. V lost 0 bases to trimming and J lost 9 bases; unmatched junction nucleotides: 9. CDR3 protein: CASSVGSGQEGSPLHF. CDR3 nucleotide sequence: TGTGCCAGCAGCGTAGGTTCAGGACAGGAAGGTTCACCCCTCCACTTT.

The V call is TRBV6-1, the J call TRBJ1-2; D possibly corresponds to TRBD1 (5 bases). Trimming took 8 bases from V and 2 from J, leaving 12 bases between them. Germline V lookup: CDR1 MNHNS, CDR2 SASEGT. There are 13 residues in the CDR3. CDR3 sequence: CASGRGPNYGYTF. In DNA, the CDR3 is TGTGCCAGCGGGCGGGGACCAAACTATGGCTACACCTTC.

V is TRBV19 and J is TRBJ2-7, with TRBD2 as a possible D gene (6 bases). The CDR3 has 16 residues. Germline V lookup: CDR1 LNHDA, CDR2 SQIVND (reference sequence). The ends were cut back, 2 bases at V and 2 bases at J, with 16 bases in the middle. The CDR3: CASSIPLGGTTYEQYF. The CDR3 region has the DNA TGTGCCAGTAGTATACCTCTTGGGGGGACGACCTACGAGCAGTACTTC.

A few counts support this clone. This likely stems from a read error, as it lies one base from a far larger clone. The gene calls are TRBV6-1 and TRBJ2-2; 8 bases line up with TRBD2. CDR1 and CDR2 from the germline V gene are MNHNS and SASEGT. The J segment lost 6 bases and the V segment lost 3 bases, leaving 3 bases of the junction unmatched. The CDR3 has 14 amino acids. The CDR3: CASSDGGAAGELFF. The CDR3 region has the DNA TGTGCCAGCAGTGACGGGGGGGCCGCCGGGGAGCTGTTTTTT.

The chain uses TRBV6-5 and TRBJ1-5; a possible D gene is TRBD1 (6 bases). This CDR3 contains 13 residues. Germline loops: CDR1 MNHEY, CDR2 SVGAGI. The V and J ends lost 10 bases and 7 bases respectively, with 17 bases between them. The CDR3 protein is CATSQGRGQPQHF. The CDR3 region has the DNA TGTGCCACGTCACAGGGTAGAGGGCAGCCCCAGCATTTT.